One TCR beta chain is described in this entry. The antigen is undetermined. V was pared by 4 bases and J by 4 bases, with 9 bases of the junction left unmatched. From germline, CDR1 is SGHRS and CDR2 YFSETQ. CDR3 length: 16 amino acids. Use of 60 Vbeta and 13 Jbeta primers characterized the PCR. Authors' processing steps: Per a later analysis, the number of unique TCR beta chains was approximately 80 million, of which roughly 11 million were shared. The protocol was immunoSEQ multiplex PCR, while the TCRdb copy is restricted to in-frame clones and leaves out a portion. V and J calls and clone size follow that table, whereas D and trimming were derived from the DNA. The table includes approximately 130,000 clones, over 75% detected once. The sample originates from a study of cytomegalovirus exposure and HLA in healthy donors. Study-level points and caveats: A previous analysis found most TCR beta V segments productive roughly 87% or roughly 30% of the time. Analysis was carried out at a later point, and it linked a missense DCLRE1C variant to TCR beta V- and J-gene trimming. Rarity characterized most TCR sequences, yet some public TCRs appeared in many donors.

The chain links TRBV5-1 to TRBJ1-1; TRBD1 matches 11 bases. The sample consisted of PBMCs. The receptor's source is a woman aged 18-29 years in good health and CMV-seronegative. The CDR3 DNA sequence: TGCGCCAGCAGCCTAAACGGACAGGGGGCTGGCACTGAAGCTTTCTTT. This codes for CASSLNGQGAGTEAFF.